This T cell receptor (beta chain) originates from a study of CXCR3-negative and CXCR3-positive naive CD8 T cells. Study background: The libraries together contributed about 135 million TRB reads, each supplying about 1.5 +/- 0.3 million. General study results and limits: When CXCR3-positive naive cells were set against CXCR3-negative naive cells, the former had more hydrophobic TRB CDR3s.

The CDR3 runs 16 residues. Per the germline V gene, CDR1 is LNHNV and CDR2 is YYDKDF (reference sequence). Researchers sorted roughly 310,000 cells of each CD8+ T cell subset in triplicate. Naivety in CD8+ T cells corresponded to a CD45RO-CCR7+CD27+CD95- phenotype. The authors prepared UMI-labeled TRB cDNA libraries by 5' RACE. TCRdb re-called the 5' RACE reads; one entry per CDR3 protein, DNA not given. The sample table includes over 45,000 distinct CDR3 sequences. Comment on this clonotype: No antigen is known for it.

The TCR originated in a human donor in good health. Some clones in this sample may be carry-over from other donors' samples. The rearrangement uses TRBV15 and TRBJ2-1; the TCRdb call, TRBD2, lacks DNA for checking. Material for sequencing was naive CXCR3- CD8+ T cells from blood. Subset in this sample: CD45RO-CCR7+CD27+CD95- naive CD8+ T cells lacking CXCR3 (TNR3-). This chain's CDR3 is CATSRGGQTPYNEQFF.